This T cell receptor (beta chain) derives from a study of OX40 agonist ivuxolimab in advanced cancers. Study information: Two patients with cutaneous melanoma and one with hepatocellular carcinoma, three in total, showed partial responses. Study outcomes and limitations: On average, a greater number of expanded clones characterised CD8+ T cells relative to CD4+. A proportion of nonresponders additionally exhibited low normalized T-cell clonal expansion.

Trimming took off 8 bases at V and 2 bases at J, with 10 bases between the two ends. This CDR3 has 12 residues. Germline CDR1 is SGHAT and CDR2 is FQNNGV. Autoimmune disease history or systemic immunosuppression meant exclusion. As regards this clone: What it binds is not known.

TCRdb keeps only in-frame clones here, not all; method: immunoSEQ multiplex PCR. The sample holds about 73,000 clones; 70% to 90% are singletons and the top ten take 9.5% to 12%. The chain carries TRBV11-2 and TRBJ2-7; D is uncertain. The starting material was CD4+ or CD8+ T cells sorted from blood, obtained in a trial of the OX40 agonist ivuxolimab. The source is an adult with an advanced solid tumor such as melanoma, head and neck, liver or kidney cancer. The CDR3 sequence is CASLSLTYEQYF. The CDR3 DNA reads TGTGCCAGCCTCAGTTTAACCTACGAGCAGTACTTC.